What follows are 29 T cell receptor beta chains derived from one specimen sequenced in a study of CD8 T cells in Susac syndrome. Random hexamers primed reverse transcription of roughly 0.45 to 1 ug RNA. From the immunoSEQ multiplex PCR reads, TCRdb called clonotypes with MiXCR, one entry per CDR3 protein. The repertoire includes about 94,000 distinct CDR3 sequences, just under 95% of them detected once, and around 0.33% sits in the top ten. The sample comprised CD4+ T cells from PBMCs. These receptors all stem from a human donor with Susac syndrome.

This chain uses TRBV23-1 with TRBJ1-6; D gene uncertain. TRBV23-1 is placed among ORFs of uncertain function. This CDR3 spans 14 amino acids. Between the trimmed V and J ends, which lost 4 bases and 5 bases, there was a span of 9 bases. The chain's CDR3 is CASSRETDNSPLHF. The CDR3 DNA reads TGCGCCAGCAGTCGGGAAACAGATAATTCACCCCTCCACTTT.

V and J are TRBV28 and TRBJ1-4, with D possibly matching TRBD1 (6 bases). Germline CDR1 is MDHEN and CDR2 is SYDVKM. The CDR3 is made up of 14 amino acids. The V end was cut by 2 bases, the J end by 3 bases, with 7 bases between. The CDR3 loop reads CASSLGGPNEKLFF. Written as DNA, the CDR3 is TGTGCCAGCAGTTTAGGGGGGCCTAATGAAAAACTGTTTTTT.

V usage is TRBV29-1 and J usage is TRBJ2-1; 10 nucleotides agree with TRBD2. The CDR3 sequence is 14 residues long. Trimming took 2 bases from V and 9 from J; bases not matched to a gene: 7. The germline V gene has CDR1 SQVTM and CDR2 ANQGSEA. The CDR3 spells CSVESSGGAGEQFF. The CDR3 DNA follows: TGCAGCGTTGAATCCAGCGGGGGGGCCGGTGAGCAGTTCTTC.

The V gene is TRBV4-1, the J gene TRBJ2-7, with D perhaps matching TRBD1 (5 bases). V was pared by 2 bases and J by 2 bases, with 16 bases between. CDR3 length: 16 amino acids. The germline CDR1 and CDR2 sequences are MGHRA and YSYEKL. The CDR3 DNA follows: TGCGCCAGCAGCCAATTCTTGATCAGGGTACCCTACGAGCAGTACTTC. This codes for CASSQFLIRVPYEQYF.

Turning to this clonotype: A read error may produce the germline difference seen at one junction end. This chain uses TRBV28 with TRBJ2-3; TRBD1 aligns across 9 bases. Germline V gives CDR1 MDHEN, CDR2 SYDVKM. CDR3 size: 13 residues. The CDR3 bases are TGTGCCATCTTAACCCGGGACAGGGACAAACTTCTCTTT. It translates to CAILTRDRDKLLF. Full variable domain (outside the CDR3, taken from reference TRBV28 and TRBJ2-3): DVKVTQSSRYLVKRTGEKVFLECVQDMDHENMFWYRQDPGLGLRLIYFSYDVKMKEKGDIPEGYSVSREKKERFSLILESASTNQTSMYLCAILTRDRDKLLFGPGTRLTVL.

The chain has TRBV15 and TRBJ2-2, with 14 positions matching TRBD2. This CDR3 spans 17 amino acids. Trimming removed 0 bases from V and 8 bases from J; junction bases left unmatched: 5. Looked up from germline, CDR1 is LNHNV and CDR2 is YYDKDF (reference sequence). Written as DNA, the CDR3 is TGTGCCACCAGCAGAGATATGGGGACTAGCGGGGGAGGGGAGCTGTTTTTT. Translating it yields CATSRDMGTSGGGELFF.

The rearrangement uses TRBV20-1 and TRBJ2-7; D gene unclear. This CDR3 contains 13 residues. Trimming removed 1 base from V and 6 bases from J, with 13 bases in between. In germline, CDR1 is DFQATT, CDR2 SNEGSKA (reference sequence). CDR3 in amino acids: CSARAQRSPEQYF. DNA for the CDR3: TGCAGTGCTAGAGCCCAGAGGAGCCCCGAGCAGTACTTC.

The V and J genes are TRBV7-8 and TRBJ2-2; D remains ambiguous. Deletions cut 10 bases from V and 0 bases from J, with 9 bases between. Germline V gene sequence: CDR1 SGHVS, CDR2 FQNEAQ. This CDR3 region has 13 residues. The CDR3 DNA reads as TGTGCCACCCGTCGGGCGAACACCGGGGAGCTGTTTTTT. Its protein product is CATRRANTGELFF.

As DNA, the CDR3 is TGTGCCAGCAGCCCTCTTGGGCTCGAGCAGTACTTC. Translating it yields CASSPLGLEQYF. The chain combines TRBV2 with TRBJ2-7; D unresolved. Germline V gene sequence: CDR1 SNHLY, CDR2 FYNNEI. Trimming left V 6 bases short and J 6 bases short, with 12 bases between. This CDR3 is 12 amino acids long.

The rearrangement joins TRBV6-4 to TRBJ2-3; 12 positions agree with TRBD2. Germline CDR1 is MRHNA and CDR2 is SNTAGT. The CDR3 has 15 amino acids. With 5 bases clipped from V and 2 bases from J, the junction kept 2 bases outside the gene matches. CDR3: CASSSSGGATDTQYF. The CDR3 DNA reads TGTGCCAGCAGTTCTAGCGGGGGGGCCACAGATACGCAGTATTTT.

The CDR3 DNA reads as TGTGCCAGCAGGGATACAGGGGAAAGACAGCCCCAGCATTTT. Its translation is CASRDTGERQPQHF. The chain joins TRBV7-9 to TRBJ1-5; 7 bases fit TRBD1. The CDR3 is 14 residues long. The V and J ends lost 6 bases and 7 bases, in that order; junction bases with no gene match: 9. The V gene's germline CDR1 is SEHNR and CDR2 FQNEAQ (reference sequence).

The J gene is TRBJ2-5, the V gene TRBV2, with D possibly called TRBD1 or TRBD2 (6 bases each). CDR1 is SNHLY, CDR2 FYNNEI, per germline. Trimming removed 6 bases from V and 5 bases from J, with 13 bases in between. The CDR3 length is 13 residues. CDR3 loop: CASSRGQAETQYF. CDR3 in DNA: TGTGCCAGCAGCCGGGGGCAGGCGGAGACCCAGTACTTC. The full variable domain, rest sourced from reference TRBV2 and TRBJ2-5, is EPEVTQTPSHQVTQMGQEVILRCVPISNHLYFYWYRQILGQKVEFLVSFYNNEISEKSEIFDDQFSVERPDGSNFTLKIRSTKLEDSAMYFCASSRGQAETQYFGPGTRLLVL.

The chain has TRBV20-1 and TRBJ2-6; no definite D call. Germline values: CDR1 DFQATT, CDR2 SNEGSKA (reference sequence). The germline V and J ends were trimmed by 4 bases and 4 bases, with 8 bases remaining between them. The CDR3 spans 13 residues. The CDR3 DNA follows: TGCAGTGCTAATTCCGCCGGGGCCAACGTCCTGACTTTC. Translating gives CSANSAGANVLTF.

The genes are TRBV30 and TRBJ2-3; no clear D gene. This CDR3 has 11 amino acids. V gave up 2 bases and J gave up 14 bases, with 14 bases separating them. The germline V gene has CDR1 GTSNPN and CDR2 SVGIG (reference sequence). This CDR3 reads CAWSHHRVWYF. The CDR3 DNA reads TGTGCCTGGAGTCATCACCGGGTCTGGTATTTT.

The chain is built from TRBV28 and TRBJ2-1; 9 bases agree with TRBD1. Germline V gene data show CDR1 as MDHEN and CDR2 as SYDVKM. The ends lost 4 bases at V and 7 bases at J; junction bases unmatched: 8. CDR3 length: 15 amino acids. This CDR3 is CASSSSGTGSNEQFF. CDR3 DNA sequence: TGTGCCAGCAGTTCCTCTGGGACAGGGAGTAATGAGCAGTTCTTC.

The gene calls are TRBV3-1 and TRBJ1-2; no firm D call. Per germline, CDR1 LGHDT and CDR2 YNNKEL (reference sequence). V lost 0 bases and J lost 2, with 19 bases in between. The CDR3 consists of 18 residues. The chain's CDR3 is CASSQDLILHSINYGYTF. CDR3 sequence (DNA): TGTGCCAGCAGCCAAGATCTCATTCTGCACTCGATAAACTATGGCTACACCTTC. The full variable domain, completed using reference TRBV3-1 and TRBJ1-2, is DTAVSQTPKYLVTQMGNDKSIKCEQNLGHDTMYWYKQDSKKFLKIMFSYNNKELIINETVPNRFSPKSPDKAHLNLHINSLELGDSAVYFCASSQDLILHSINYGYTFGSGTRLTVV.

The chain joins TRBV3-1 to TRBJ2-1; TRBD2 aligns across 7 bases. The V segment lost 1 base and the J segment 10 bases; nucleotides outside the gene matches: 1. The CDR3 extends over 12 amino acids. Germline V lookup: CDR1 LGHDT, CDR2 YNNKEL (reference sequence). This chain's CDR3 is CASSQGGGEQFF. The CDR3 DNA reads as TGTGCCAGCAGCCAAGGCGGGGGAGAGCAGTTCTTC.

CDR3 in DNA: TGCAGTGCTAGCGGCCAGGGGTATGAGCAGTTCTTC. Translation gives CSASGQGYEQFF. This sequence joins TRBV20-1 and TRBJ2-1, with a possible D match to TRBD1 (6 bases). Trimming left V 3 bases short and J 8 bases short, with 11 bases between. The CDR3 totals 12 residues. Germline CDR1 and CDR2: DFQATT and SNEGSKA (reference sequence).

About this clonotype: The junction does not match germline at one end; this may be a read error. The V call is TRBV7-7, the J call TRBJ2-2; 8 bases line up with TRBD1. CDR3 length: 15 residues. In germline, CDR1 is SSHAT, CDR2 FNYEAQ (reference sequence). The CDR3 region is CASSLGTGGSGELFF. The DNA for the CDR3 is TGTGCTAGCAGCCTGGGAACAGGGGGATCCGGGGAGCTGTTTTTT.

This clonotype was recorded once. V gene TRBV4-1 combines with J gene TRBJ2-3; 11 bases are a match to TRBD2. Germline lookup yields CDR1 MGHRA and CDR2 YSYEKL. The CDR3 length is 18 residues. J lost 0 bases, V lost 0 bases, and 5 bases had no gene match. CDR3 nucleotides: TGCGCCAGCAGCCAAGACCGGACTAGCGGGCGAAGCACAGATACGCAGTATTTT. Residues: CASSQDRTSGRSTDTQYF.

The genes are TRBV20-1 and TRBJ2-2, with 10 bases matching TRBD2. There are 17 residues in the CDR3. Germline loops: CDR1 DFQATT, CDR2 SNEGSKA (reference sequence). With V trimmed by 4 bases and J by 0 bases, 8 bases remained unmatched. The CDR3 region has the DNA TGCAGTGCTATCAGCCCTAGCGGGGGCCCGAACACCGGGGAGCTGTTTTTT. Its protein product is CSAISPSGGPNTGELFF.

The chain carries TRBV12-3 or TRBV12-4 and TRBJ1-1; a possible D gene is TRBD1 (5 bases). V lost 3 bases to trimming and J lost 5 bases, with 7 bases between them. The CDR3 extends over 12 amino acids. The chain's CDR3 is CASSFGGTEAFF. The CDR3, as DNA: TGTGCCAGCAGTTTCGGGGGGACTGAAGCTTTCTTT.

This clonotype was seen once. The gene calls are TRBV12-3 or TRBV12-4 and TRBJ1-5, with TRBD1 as a possible D gene (6 bases). The CDR3 covers 15 residues. V was cut by 1 base and J by 5 bases, with 12 bases left in between. Written as DNA, the CDR3 is TGTGCCAGCAGTTTAGGGGGGGCAGGAGATCAGCCCCAGCATTTT. Protein: CASSLGGAGDQPQHF.

V usage is TRBV5-1 and J usage is TRBJ1-2, with D perhaps TRBD1 (6 bases). The CDR3 loop spans 16 amino acids. Trimming stripped 4 bases from V and 8 bases from J, with 24 bases between. CDR1 and CDR2 (germline): SGHRS, YFSETQ. CDR3 nucleotide sequence: TGCGCCAGCAGCCCCTGGAGGAACTCGGGGGGCGACGGCTACACCTTC. It yields the protein CASSPWRNSGGDGYTF.

The chain links TRBV29-1 to TRBJ2-1; TRBD1 agrees at 9 bases. This CDR3 is 14 amino acids long. J gave up 3 bases and V 3 bases, and 3 bases lay outside the gene matches. Per the germline V gene, CDR1 is SQVTM and CDR2 is ANQGSEA. The CDR3 DNA reads as TGCAGCGTTGATAGGACAGGGGTCTACAATGAGCAGTTCTTC. This sequence encodes CSVDRTGVYNEQFF.

The genes are TRBV6-4 and TRBJ1-4, with D perhaps matching TRBD1 (5 bases). CDR1 is MRHNA and CDR2 is SNTAGT in the germline V gene. V lost 2 bases to trimming and J lost 6 bases, with 13 bases between them. The CDR3 contains 15 residues. In DNA, the CDR3 is TGTGCCAGCAGTGACCCCCAGGGAGGCCATGAAAAACTGTTTTTT. This gives the protein CASSDPQGGHEKLFF.

This sequence joins TRBV4-2 and TRBJ1-2; perhaps TRBD1 as D (6 bases). Trimming cost V 0 bases and J 3 bases, with 11 bases left between them. CDR1 is LGHNA, CDR2 YNFKEQ, per germline. This CDR3 has 15 residues. CDR3 in DNA: TGTGCCAGCAGCCAAGATCCACAGGGAGACTATGGCTACACCTTC. It yields the protein CASSQDPQGDYGYTF.

The table lists this clonotype with a count of one. The chain is built from TRBV2 and TRBJ1-1; D is possibly TRBD1 (5 bases). The CDR3 is made up of 15 amino acids. Germline V gives CDR1 SNHLY, CDR2 FYNNEI. V was shortened by 1 base and J by 5 bases, with 14 bases between the two germline ends. The CDR3 spells CASSEEVGRGTEAFF. In nucleotides, the CDR3 is TGTGCCAGCAGTGAAGAAGTAGGTCGGGGGACTGAAGCTTTCTTT.

The V and J genes are TRBV29-1 and TRBJ2-7; the D gene is possibly TRBD1 (6 bases). The V gene lost 7 bases and the J gene lost 9 bases, with 22 bases spanning the gap. The CDR3 length is 13 residues. Germline CDR1 is SQVTM and CDR2 is ANQGSEA. Here the CDR3 reads CSATPQGKTGQYF. In DNA, the CDR3 is TGCAGCGCGACCCCGCAGGGGAAAACTGGGCAGTACTTC.